The clone carrying this TCR beta chain was detected a few times. The sample belongs to a study of spatial heterogeneity in lung cancer. Whole-study context: Beta-chain sequences were consistently detected more often than alpha-chain sequences. Averaged across combinations, each unique TCR and UMI pairing appeared more than ten times in raw reads, which were uncorrected.

Regarding time point: blood at routine non-recurrence follow-up after resection. In each case, whole RNA from tumor, nontumor lung or frozen PBMC was sequenced unsorted. One entry per CDR3 protein results from TCRdb running MiXCR on the 5' RACE reads. This sample carries roughly 120,000 distinct CDR3 sequences, over 9% of them seen once, and the ten largest clones take around 17%. CDR3 size: 13 residues. Germline loops: CDR1 SGHTA, CDR2 FQGNSA. V dropped 3 bases and J dropped 4 bases, with 9 bases sitting between them. This clonotype was obtained from a male donor with early-stage non-small cell lung cancer. The chain combines TRBV7-2 with TRBJ1-1; no clear D. The sequenced sample was PBMCs, obtained at follow-up. The CDR3 nucleotides read TGTGCCAGCAGCTTTCCTGGGTCCACTGAAGCTTTCTTT. Amino acid sequence: CASSFPGSTEAFF.